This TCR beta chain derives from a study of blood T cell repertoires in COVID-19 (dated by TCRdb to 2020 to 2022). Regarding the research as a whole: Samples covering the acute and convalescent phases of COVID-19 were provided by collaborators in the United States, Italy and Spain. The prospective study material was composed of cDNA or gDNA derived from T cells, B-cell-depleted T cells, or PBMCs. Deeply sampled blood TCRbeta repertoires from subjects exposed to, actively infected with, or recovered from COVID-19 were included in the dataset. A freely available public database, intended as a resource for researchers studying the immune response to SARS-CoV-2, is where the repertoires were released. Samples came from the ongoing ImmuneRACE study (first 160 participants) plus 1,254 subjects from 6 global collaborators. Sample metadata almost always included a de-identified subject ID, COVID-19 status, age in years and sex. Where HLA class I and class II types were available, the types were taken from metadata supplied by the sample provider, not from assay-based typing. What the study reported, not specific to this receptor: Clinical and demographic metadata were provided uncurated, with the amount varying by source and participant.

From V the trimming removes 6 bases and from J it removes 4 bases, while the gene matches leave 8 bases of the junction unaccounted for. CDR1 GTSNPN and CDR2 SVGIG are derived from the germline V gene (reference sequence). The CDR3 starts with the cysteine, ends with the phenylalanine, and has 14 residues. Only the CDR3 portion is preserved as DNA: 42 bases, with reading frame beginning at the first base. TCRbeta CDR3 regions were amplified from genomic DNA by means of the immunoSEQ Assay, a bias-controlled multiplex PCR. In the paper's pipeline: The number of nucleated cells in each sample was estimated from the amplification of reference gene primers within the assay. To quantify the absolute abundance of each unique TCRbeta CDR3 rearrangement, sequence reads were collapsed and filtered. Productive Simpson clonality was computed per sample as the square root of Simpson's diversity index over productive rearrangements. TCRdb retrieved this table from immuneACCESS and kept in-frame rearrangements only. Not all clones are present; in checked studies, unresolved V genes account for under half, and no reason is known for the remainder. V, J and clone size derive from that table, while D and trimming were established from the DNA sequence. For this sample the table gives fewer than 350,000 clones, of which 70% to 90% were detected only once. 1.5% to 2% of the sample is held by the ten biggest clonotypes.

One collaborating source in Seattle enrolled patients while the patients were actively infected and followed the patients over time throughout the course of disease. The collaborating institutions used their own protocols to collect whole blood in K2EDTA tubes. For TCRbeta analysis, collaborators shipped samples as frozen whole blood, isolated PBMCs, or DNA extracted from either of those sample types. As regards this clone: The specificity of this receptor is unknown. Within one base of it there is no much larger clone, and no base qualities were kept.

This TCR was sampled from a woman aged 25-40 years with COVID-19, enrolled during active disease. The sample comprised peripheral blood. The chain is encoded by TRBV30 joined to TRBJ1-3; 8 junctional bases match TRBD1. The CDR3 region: CACPRQGQGNTIYF. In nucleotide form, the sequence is TGTGCCTGTCCGAGACAGGGGCAAGGAAACACCATATATTTT.